Only one count was recorded for the clone carrying this TCR beta chain. Its cognate antigen is unknown. The sample comes from a study of T cell responses to AZD1222 COVID-19 vaccine. General study findings and limits: Seropositive AZD1222 recipients at baseline numbered only five or six. Donors were mostly white British, more females; clonal diversity possibly underestimated. When two AZD1222 doses had been given, Spike-specific TCR breadth and depth rose. None of the repertoires were sampled until the peak T cell response had passed.

Libraries were prepared by immunoSEQ multiplex PCR; TCRdb keeps only in-frame clonotypes and omits some of them. This sample has about 94,000 clones, with roughly 90% found just once. The specimen comprised peripheral blood, sampled 28 days after the second AZD1222 dose. The origin of this receptor is an adult who received the AZD1222 COVID-19 vaccine.

The CDR3 nucleotides read TGTGCCAGCAGTCGGGACAGGGTGAACACTGAAGCTTTCTTT. Its translation is CASSRDRVNTEAFF. The V and J genes are TRBV6-6 and TRBJ1-1; 9 bases are a match to TRBD1. This CDR3 has 14 amino acids. CDR1 and CDR2 from the germline V gene are MNHNY and SVGAGI (reference sequence). Trimming removed 5 bases from V and 0 bases from J; junction bases left unmatched: 1.